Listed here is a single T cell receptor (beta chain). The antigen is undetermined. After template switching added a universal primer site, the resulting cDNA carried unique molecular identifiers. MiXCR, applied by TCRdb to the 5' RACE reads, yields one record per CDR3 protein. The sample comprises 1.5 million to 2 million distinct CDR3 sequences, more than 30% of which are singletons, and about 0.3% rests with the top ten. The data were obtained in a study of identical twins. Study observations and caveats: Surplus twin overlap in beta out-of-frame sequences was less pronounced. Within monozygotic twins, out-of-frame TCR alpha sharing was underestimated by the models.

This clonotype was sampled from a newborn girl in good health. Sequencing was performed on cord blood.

The CDR3 is CSLGNQPQHF. The CDR3 nucleotides read TGCAGTTTGGGCAATCAGCCCCAGCATTTT. The chain carries TRBV20-1 and TRBJ1-5; D unclear. Trimming removed 8 bases at V and 2 bases at J, with 4 bases between. Germline lookup yields CDR1 DFQATT and CDR2 SNEGSKA (reference sequence). The CDR3 has 10 amino acids.